This T cell receptor beta chain is drawn from a study of cytomegalovirus exposure and HLA in healthy donors. Across the whole study: Membership in the Caucasian-associated ancestry cluster was found for approximately 85% of fewer than 450 genotyped donors.

Remarks on this clone: Its specificity is not known.

Whole-study results and caveats: The study carried out a later analysis of TCR beta sequences. It associated 16,951 of them with specific HLA alleles at a false discovery rate of 0.05.

PCR employed 60 Vbeta and 13 Jbeta primers. Repertoires were generated with immunoSEQ multiplex PCR, while TCRdb's copy carries only in-frame clones and drops some. The sample carries some 81,000 clones, 73% recorded once. CDR1 SGHRS and CDR2 YFSETQ come from the germline V gene. With 5 bases clipped from V and 7 bases from J, the junction kept 10 bases outside the gene matches. CDR3 length: 14 residues. This TCR came from a woman aged 40 to 50 in good health and CMV-seropositive. This rearrangement joins TRBV5-1 to TRBJ2-3; the match to TRBD1 covers 7 bases. Sequenced material: PBMCs. CDR3 sequence reads: CASSLETQGNTQYF. The CDR3 DNA follows: TGCGCCAGCAGTTTAGAAACACAGGGGAATACGCAGTATTTT.